A single sample is the source of the 9 T cell receptor beta chains below, sequenced in a study of beta chain features in type 1 diabetes. Regarding the study as a whole: Shorter TCRB CDR3s, moderately but significantly so, marked every one of the four CD4+ subsets in Type 1 diabetes patients.

Isolated RNA was reverse transcribed in full, so expressed TCRB transcripts were sequenced. The assay was immunoSEQ multiplex PCR, and TCRdb's table has in-frame clones only and misses some. The sample yields about 170,000 clones, 7% to 9% seen once. What these receptors recognize is not known. Material for sequencing was central memory CD4+ T cells from blood. The receptors originated from a man younger than 30 with type 1 diabetes.

This clone has only a few counts. CDR3 residues: CASTNLRWGTDTQYF. The CDR3 DNA is TGTGCCAGCACCAACCTGCGGTGGGGCACAGATACGCAGTATTTT. The V and J genes are TRBV7-9 and TRBJ2-3; no clear D gene. V lost 7 bases and J lost 1, with 15 bases in between. This CDR3 has 15 amino acids. The germline V gene encodes CDR1 SEHNR and CDR2 FQNEAQ (reference sequence).

The gene calls are TRBV5-1 and TRBJ2-5; a weak D match, TRBD2 (6 bases). Germline V CDR1 and CDR2: SGHRS, YFSETQ. V was trimmed by 4 bases and J by 2 bases, leaving 12 bases between them. The CDR3 length is 14 residues. The CDR3 is CASSPPGVQETQYF. The DNA for the CDR3 is TGCGCCAGCAGCCCACCGGGGGTTCAAGAGACCCAGTACTTC.

This clone was detected only a few times. This chain joins TRBV4-3 and TRBJ1-1; a weak D match, TRBD1 (6 bases). The V end lost 3 bases, the J end lost 1 base, and 9 bases lay between the germline ends. Germline V CDR1 and CDR2: LGHNA, YSLEER. The length of the CDR3 is 14 residues. The DNA of the CDR3 is TGCGCCAGCAGCCAGGGACACCCGAACACTGAAGCTTTCTTT. Translating it yields CASSQGHPNTEAFF.

The chain employs TRBV28 and TRBJ2-6, with D maybe TRBD1 (5 bases). In germline, CDR1 is MDHEN, CDR2 SYDVKM. The CDR3 contains 17 residues. The V end lost 3 bases, the J end lost 0 bases, and 12 bases lay between the germline ends. CDR3 sequence reads: CASSFGQGVSGANVLTF. CDR3 coding DNA: TGTGCCAGCAGTTTCGGCCAGGGCGTCTCTGGGGCCAACGTCCTGACTTTC.

The CDR3 DNA is TGCGCCAGCAGCCGGGGGACAGGGACAAATACCTACGAGCAGTACTTC. Translating it yields CASSRGTGTNTYEQYF. The rearrangement uses TRBV4-3 and TRBJ2-7, with TRBD1 identical over 9 bases. The junction had 9 bases not matched to a gene; V was cut back by 4 bases and J by 2 bases. The CDR3 consists of 16 residues. The germline V gene has CDR1 LGHNA and CDR2 YSLEER.

This clone was counted a few times. This chain uses TRBV28 with TRBJ2-1; perhaps TRBD1 as D (7 bases). The germline CDR1 and CDR2 sequences are MDHEN and SYDVKM. V gave up 0 bases and J gave up 6 bases, with 15 bases separating them. This CDR3 has 16 amino acids. CDR3 sequence (DNA): TGTGCCAGCAGTTTATGGACAGGGAGGATAGGCAATGAGCAGTTCTTC. Translation gives CASSLWTGRIGNEQFF.

The gene calls are TRBV7-9 and TRBJ2-5, with D possibly being TRBD2 (6 bases). Germline V gene sequence: CDR1 SEHNR, CDR2 FQNEAQ (reference sequence). V dropped 4 bases and J dropped 1 base, with 7 bases sitting between them. The CDR3 spans 13 residues. CDR3 sequence (DNA): TGTGCCAGCAGCTGGCGGGGCCAAGAGACCCAGTACTTC. Translation gives CASSWRGQETQYF.

This chain joins TRBV30 and TRBJ2-5; no reliable D call. The V gene lost 3 bases and the J gene lost 2 bases, with 4 bases spanning the gap. Germline CDR1 is GTSNPN and CDR2 is SVGIG (reference sequence). CDR3 length equals 11 residues. The CDR3 loop reads CAWRQQETQYF. The CDR3 DNA reads TGTGCCTGGAGACAGCAAGAGACCCAGTACTTC.

This clone was recorded at least ten times. The chain combines TRBV2 with TRBJ1-5; D is perhaps TRBD1 (6 bases). This CDR3 region has 13 residues. Germline V gene data show CDR1 as SNHLY and CDR2 as FYNNEI. V lost 7 bases and J 4 bases, leaving 11 bases between the germline ends. The CDR3 is CASNREPNQPQHF. The CDR3 DNA reads as TGTGCCAGCAACAGGGAACCAAATCAGCCCCAGCATTTT.